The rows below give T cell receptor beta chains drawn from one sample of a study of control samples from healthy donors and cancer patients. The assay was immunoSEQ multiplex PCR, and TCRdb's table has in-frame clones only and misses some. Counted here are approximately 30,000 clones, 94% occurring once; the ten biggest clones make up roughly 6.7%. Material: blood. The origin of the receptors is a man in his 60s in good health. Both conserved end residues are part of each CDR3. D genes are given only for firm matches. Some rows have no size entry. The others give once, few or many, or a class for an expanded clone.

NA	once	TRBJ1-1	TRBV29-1	TGCAGCGTTGTTCCAGGGGCGCGGACTGAAGCTTTCTTT	CSVVPGARTEAFF
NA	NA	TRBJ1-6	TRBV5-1	TGCGCCAGCAGCTTGGGGCAGGCCCAATCACCCCTCCACTTT	CASSLGQAQSPLHF
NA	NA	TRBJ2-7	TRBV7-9	TGTGCCAGCAGCCCGAGGGGTTACGAGCAGTACTTC	CASSPRGYEQYF
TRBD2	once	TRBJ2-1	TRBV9	TGTGCCAGCAGCGTTCTAGCGGGGGGGCCCGTATACAATGAGCAGTTCTTC	CASSVLAGGPVYNEQFF
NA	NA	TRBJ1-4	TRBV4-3	TGCGCCAGCAGCCAAGATAGAGTTGGCTATGAAAAACTGTTTTTT	CASSQDRVGYEKLFF
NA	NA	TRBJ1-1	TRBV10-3	TGTGCCATCAGACCGGGGAGGGAGACTGAAGCTTTCTTT	CAIRPGRETEAFF
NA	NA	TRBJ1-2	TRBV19	TGTGCCAGTCGGGGGGGGTCAGAGAACTATGGCTACACCTTC	CASRGGSENYGYTF
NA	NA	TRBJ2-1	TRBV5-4	TGTGCCAGCAGCCCCAGGGTCCTTAGCTCCTACAATGAGCAGTTCTTC	CASSPRVLSSYNEQFF
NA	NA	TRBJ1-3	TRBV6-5	TGTGCCAGCCGGTCTCGAGACACCATATATTTT	CASRSRDTIYF
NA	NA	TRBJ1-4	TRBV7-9	TGTGCCAGCAGCTTGACAGGAGGAGACTCAACTAATGAAAAACTGTTTTTT	CASSLTGGDSTNEKLFF
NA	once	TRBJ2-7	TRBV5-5	TGTGCCAGCAGCCGAGGCGGACTCTACGAGCAGTACTTC	CASSRGGLYEQYF
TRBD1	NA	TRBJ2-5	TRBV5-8	TGTGCCAGCAGCTCTACCGGGACAGGGCTGGAGACCCAGTACTTC	CASSSTGTGLETQYF
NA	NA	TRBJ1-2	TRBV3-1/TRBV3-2	TGTGCCAGCAGAGAACGGGGCCGCTATGGCTACACCTTC	CASRERGRYGYTF
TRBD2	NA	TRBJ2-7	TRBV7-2	TGTGCCAGCAGAAGAACTAGCGGGGTCGGCTACGAGCAGTACTTC	CASRRTSGVGYEQYF
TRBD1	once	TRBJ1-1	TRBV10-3	TGTGCCATCAGTGAGTTCCGGACAGGGCAGAACACTGAAGCTTTCTTT	CAISEFRTGQNTEAFF
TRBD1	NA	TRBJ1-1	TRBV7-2	TGTGCCAGCAGCTTTGGGACAGAAAACACTGAAGCTTTCTTT	CASSFGTENTEAFF
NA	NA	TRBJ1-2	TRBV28	TGTGCCAGCAGTTCCAATGTGCCACGAGGCTACACCTTC	CASSSNVPRGYTF
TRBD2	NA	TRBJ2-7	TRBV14	TGTGCCAGCAGCCGGGAACGGGGGGGCTTCTACGAGCAGTACTTC	CASSRERGGFYEQYF
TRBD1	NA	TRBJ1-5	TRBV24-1	TGTGCCACCAGTCAGACAGGGGGCAATCAGCCCCAGCATTTT	CATSQTGGNQPQHF
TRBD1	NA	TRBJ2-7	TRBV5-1	TGCGCCAGCAGCTTTACGGACAGGGCCAACGAGCAGTACTTC	CASSFTDRANEQYF
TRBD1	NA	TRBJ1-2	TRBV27	TGTGCCAGCAGTCGACGACAGGGAGGCTATGGCTACACCTTC	CASSRRQGGYGYTF
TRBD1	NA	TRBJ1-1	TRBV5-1	TGCGCCAGCAGCTTCGGGACAGCGAACACTGAAGCTTTCTTT	CASSFGTANTEAFF
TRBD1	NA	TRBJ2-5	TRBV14	TGTGCCAGCAGCCAGGGGGACAGAAATTTCCAAGAGACCCAGTACTTC	CASSQGDRNFQETQYF
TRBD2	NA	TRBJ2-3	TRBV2	TGTGCCAGCAGGACACTAGCGGGTGGCATGGATACGCAGTATTTT	CASRTLAGGMDTQYF
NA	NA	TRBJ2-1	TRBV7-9	TGTGCCAGCAACACAGGGATCAATGAGCAGTTCTTC	CASNTGINEQFF
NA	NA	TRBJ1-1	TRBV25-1	TGTGCCAGCGGGGGACAATTCCCGACTGAAGCTTTCTTT	CASGGQFPTEAFF
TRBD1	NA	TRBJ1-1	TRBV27	TGTGCCAGCAGTTCAGGGGGGCCGAACACTGAAGCTTTCTTT	CASSSGGPNTEAFF
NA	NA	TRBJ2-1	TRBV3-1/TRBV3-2	TGTGCCAGCAGTCGGTTCTCCTACAATGAGCAGTTCTTC	CASSRFSYNEQFF
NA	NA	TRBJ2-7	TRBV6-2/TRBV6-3	TGTGCCAGCAGTTGGACAGTATACGAGCAGTACTTC	CASSWTVYEQYF
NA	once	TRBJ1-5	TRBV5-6	TGTGCCAGCAGCCCCTACTCTATGGGCCAGCCCCAGCATTTT	CASSPYSMGQPQHF
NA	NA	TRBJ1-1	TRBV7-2	TGTGCCAGCAGCTTAGTCAGGGGGAACACTGAAGCTTTCTTT	CASSLVRGNTEAFF
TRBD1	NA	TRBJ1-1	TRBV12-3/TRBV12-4	TGTGCCAGCAGTCTCAGACAGGGCACTGAAGCTTTCTTT	CASSLRQGTEAFF
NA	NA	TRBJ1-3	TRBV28	TGTGCCAGCAGTCGACCGCCTCCTCTGTGGGCTGGAAACACCATATATTTT	CASSRPPPLWAGNTIYF
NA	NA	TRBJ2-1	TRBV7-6	TGTGCCAGCAGCTTAGAAAGAGCGGGTGCATCCTACAATGAGCAGTTCTTC	CASSLERAGASYNEQFF
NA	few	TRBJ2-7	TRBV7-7	TGTGCCAGCAGCTTACGGAGGGAGCCAACCTACGAGCAGTACTTC	CASSLRREPTYEQYF
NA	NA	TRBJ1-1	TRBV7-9	TGTGCCAGCAGCCTAGGGGTGGATACTGAAGCTTTCTTT	CASSLGVDTEAFF
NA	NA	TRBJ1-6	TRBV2	TGTGCCAGCATAAAAGTCAACTCCTATAATTCACCCCTCCACTTT	CASIKVNSYNSPLHF